This TCR beta chain is from a study of cytotoxic CD8 clonotypes in ibrutinib-treated CLL. Study context: Partial response occurred in about 25 patients and complete response in 2; at median about 70 months, approximately 15 remained remitted and approximately twelve progressed.

Deletions cut 5 bases from V and 7 bases from J, with 8 bases between. Per the germline V gene, CDR1 is MNHEY and CDR2 is SVGAGI. The CDR3 extends over 11 amino acids. Method: immunoSEQ multiplex PCR; TCRdb's copy keeps in-frame clones and lacks some. Of roughly 220,000 clones listed, more than 75% are singletons. The receptor's source is a human donor with chronic lymphocytic leukemia. This chain uses TRBV6-5 with TRBJ1-2; no firm D call. Sequenced here: PBMCs, sampled after 12 months of ibrutinib treatment. The CDR3 loop reads CASSAGSGYTF. CDR3 nucleotides: TGTGCCAGCAGTGCAGGCAGTGGCTACACCTTC.